The rows below give T cell receptor beta chains drawn from one sample of a study of response to subunit inactivated influenza vaccine. In TCRdb, the RT-PCR reads were re-called with MiXCR into one record per CDR3 protein. Of more than 700,000 distinct CDR3 sequences detected, roughly 20% appear once; the ten largest clones hold about 10%. The starting material was PBMCs from blood, obtained more than 4 days after vaccination. The receptors were gathered from a man aged 45-60 years who received an inactivated influenza vaccine. The CDR3 runs from the conserved cysteine through the conserved F or W. A D gene is named only where the DNA matches it firmly. Expanded clones are given a class, and other clones once, few, many or no size at all.

clone_size cdr3_length j_call v_call d_call cdr3_aa cdr3_nt
- 15 TRBJ1-6 TRBV6-2/TRBV6-3 - CASTPWGVVSSPLHF TGTGCCAGCACCCCGTGGGGGGTCGTCTCTTCACCCCTCCACTTT
- 13 TRBJ2-3 TRBV6-1 - CATLLGGTDTQYF TGTGCCACCCTTTTAGGGGGCACAGATACGCAGTATTTT
few 10 TRBJ1-5 TRBV27 - CAIRNQPQHF TGTGCCATCCGCAATCAGCCCCAGCATTTT
- 14 TRBJ2-7 TRBV6-1 - CACRSQGNSHEQYF TGTGCCTGCCGATCCCAGGGGAATTCCCACGAGCAGTACTTC
few 16 TRBJ2-3 TRBV12-3/TRBV12-4 TRBD1 CASSPQGQGRPDTQYF TGTGCCAGCAGTCCCCAAGGACAGGGGAGGCCAGATACGCAGTATTTT
- 15 TRBJ2-2 TRBV5-6 TRBD2 CASSSGLAETGELFF TGTGCCAGCAGCTCGGGACTAGCGGAAACCGGGGAGCTGTTTTTT
few 15 TRBJ2-1 TRBV20-1 TRBD2 CSGLAGGPGYNEQFF TGCAGTGGGTTAGCGGGAGGGCCGGGTTACAATGAGCAGTTCTTC
few 14 TRBJ1-4 TRBV6-1 - CASDRPAFPEKLFF TGTGCCAGTGACCGACCCGCCTTCCCCGAAAAACTGTTTTTT
few 15 TRBJ1-4 TRBV20-1 TRBD1 CSASDRGLANEKLFF TGCAGTGCTAGTGACAGGGGGCTGGCTAATGAAAAACTGTTTTTT
few 15 TRBJ2-7 TRBV10-3 - CAIRDLANGSYEQYF TGTGCCATCAGGGATCTAGCTAATGGGTCCTACGAGCAGTACTTC
few 15 TRBJ2-7 TRBV12-3/TRBV12-4 TRBD1 CASSFGTGGSYEQYF TGTGCCAGCAGTTTTGGGACAGGGGGCTCCTACGAGCAGTACTTC
- 14 TRBJ1-2 TRBV5-5 - CASSPSPDNYGYTF TGTGCCAGCAGCCCAAGTCCTGACAACTATGGCTACACCTTC
- 17 TRBJ2-1 TRBV20-1 TRBD2 CSANPATSGRATNEQFF TGCAGTGCTAACCCTGCGACTAGCGGGAGGGCCACGAATGAGCAGTTCTTC
- 14 TRBJ2-7 TRBV6-2/TRBV6-3 - CASSSITSSYEQYF TGTGCCAGCAGTTCGATAACTTCGTCCTACGAGCAGTACTTC
once 16 TRBJ1-2 TRBV5-1 - CASSLDGSSANYGYTF TGCGCCAGCAGCTTGGACGGCAGCTCAGCTAACTATGGCTACACCTTC
few 18 TRBJ2-5 TRBV13 - CASSLGPGPQNEKETQYF TGTGCCAGCAGCCTAGGGCCGGGACCCCAAAACGAGAAAGAGACCCAGTACTTC
few 14 TRBJ1-1 TRBV5-1 - CASSLASGRPEAFF TGCGCCAGCAGCTTGGCCTCGGGACGCCCCGAAGCTTTCTTT
few 16 TRBJ2-6 TRBV6-2/TRBV6-3 - CASRNPAGDGANVLTF TGTGCCAGCAGAAACCCCGCCGGAGACGGGGCCAACGTCCTGACTTTC
few 17 TRBJ2-1 TRBV5-1 TRBD2 CASSPGFGLAGYNEQFF TGCGCCAGCAGCCCGGGTTTTGGCCTAGCGGGTTACAATGAGCAGTTCTTC
few 13 TRBJ2-7 TRBV15 - CATSRDQGFEQYF TGTGCCACCAGCAGAGATCAGGGGTTCGAGCAGTACTTC
few 14 TRBJ1-1 TRBV11-2 - CASSFGPMNTEAFF TGTGCCAGCAGCTTTGGGCCCATGAACACTGAAGCTTTCTTT
- 15 TRBJ2-1 TRBV7-9 TRBD1 CASSLAGQGWNEQFF TGTGCCAGCAGCTTAGCGGGACAGGGATGGAATGAGCAGTTCTTC
- 14 TRBJ2-3 TRBV5-1 - CASSRRQDTDTQYF TGCGCCAGCAGCAGAAGACAGGACACAGATACGCAGTATTTT
few 14 TRBJ2-7 TRBV5-1 - CASREQSQAYEQYF TGCGCCAGCAGGGAACAGTCTCAAGCCTACGAGCAGTACTTC
few 15 TRBJ2-7 TRBV20-1 TRBD2 CSATFLAGGIYEQYF TGCAGTGCTACCTTCTTAGCGGGGGGAATCTACGAGCAGTACTTC
- 15 TRBJ2-1 TRBV12-3/TRBV12-4 - CASSLGSRGSDEQFF TGTGCCAGCAGTTTAGGATCCCGAGGGTCGGATGAGCAGTTCTTC
many 13 TRBJ2-5 TRBV28 - CASSFPSPGAQYF TGTGCCAGCAGTTTTCCCTCACCAGGGGCCCAGTACTTC
- 15 TRBJ2-3 TRBV20-1 TRBD2 CSARGGTSLTDTQYF TGCAGTGCTAGGGGCGGGACTAGCCTCACAGATACGCAGTATTTT
few 14 TRBJ2-2 TRBV5-1 TRBD1 CASHPGGGTGELFF TGCGCCAGCCACCCAGGGGGCGGCACCGGGGAGCTGTTTTTT
few 14 TRBJ2-7 TRBV4-3 TRBD1 CASSKDRLSYEQYF TGCGCCAGCAGCAAGGACAGGCTGTCCTACGAGCAGTACTTC
few 14 TRBJ2-7 TRBV12-3/TRBV12-4 TRBD2 CASSPSGGFGEQYF TGTGCCAGCAGCCCTAGCGGGGGTTTTGGCGAGCAGTACTTC
few 17 TRBJ2-3 TRBV20-1 TRBD2 CSAREDPGTSGRAGEYF TGCAGTGCTAGAGAAGACCCCGGGACTAGCGGGAGGGCCGGAGAGTATTTT
- 15 TRBJ1-2 TRBV7-2 TRBD1 CASSWGQGTFYGYTF TGTGCCAGCAGCTGGGGACAGGGGACTTTCTATGGCTACACCTTC